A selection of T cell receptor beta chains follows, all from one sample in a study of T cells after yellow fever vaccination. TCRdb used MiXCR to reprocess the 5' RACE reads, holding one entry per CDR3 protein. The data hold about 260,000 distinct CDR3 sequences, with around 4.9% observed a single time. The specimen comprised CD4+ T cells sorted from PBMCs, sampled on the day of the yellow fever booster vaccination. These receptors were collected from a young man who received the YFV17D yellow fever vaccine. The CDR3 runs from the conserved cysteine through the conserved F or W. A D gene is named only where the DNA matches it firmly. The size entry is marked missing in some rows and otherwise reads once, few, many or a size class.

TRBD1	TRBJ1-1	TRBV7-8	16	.	CASSTVAGQGGTEAFF	TGTGCCAGCAGCACCGTAGCGGGACAGGGGGGGACTGAAGCTTTCTTT
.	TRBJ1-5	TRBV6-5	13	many	CASSWTPNQPQHF	TGTGCCAGCAGCTGGACCCCCAATCAGCCCCAGCATTTT
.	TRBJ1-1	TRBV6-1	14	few	CAAQRAGANTEAFF	TGTGCCGCCCAAAGGGCTGGGGCAAACACTGAAGCTTTCTTT
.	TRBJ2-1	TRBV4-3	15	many	CASSQELAGRGEQFF	TGCGCCAGCAGCCAAGAATTGGCAGGCCGGGGTGAGCAGTTCTTC
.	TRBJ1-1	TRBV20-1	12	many	CSARNTGTEAFF	TGCAGTGCTAGAAACACGGGCACTGAAGCTTTCTTT
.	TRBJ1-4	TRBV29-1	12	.	CSGRGLSEKLFF	TGCAGCGGTCGAGGGCTGAGTGAAAAACTGTTTTTT
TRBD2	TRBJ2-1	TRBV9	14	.	CASSVGLASDEQFF	TGTGCCAGCAGCGTAGGACTAGCGAGCGATGAGCAGTTCTTC
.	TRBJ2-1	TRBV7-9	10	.	CASSGYEQFF	TGTGCCAGCAGCGGCTATGAGCAGTTCTTC
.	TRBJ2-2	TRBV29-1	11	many	CSAIEGRELFF	TGCAGCGCCATAGAAGGGCGGGAGCTGTTTTTT
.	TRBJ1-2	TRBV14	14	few	CASSQGGPGYGYTF	TGTGCCAGCAGCCAAGGGGGCCCGGGTTATGGCTACACCTTC
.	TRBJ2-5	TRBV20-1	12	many	CSADQRQETQYF	TGCAGTGCTGACCAGCGGCAAGAGACCCAGTACTTC
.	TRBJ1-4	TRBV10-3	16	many	CAISTGQRGGGEKLFF	TGTGCCATCAGTACTGGACAGCGTGGGGGTGGTGAAAAACTGTTTTTT
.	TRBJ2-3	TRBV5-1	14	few	CASSSAGVTDTQYF	TGCGCCAGCAGCTCGGCCGGGGTCACAGATACGCAGTATTTT
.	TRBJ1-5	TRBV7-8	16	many	CASSAYRVPSNQPQHF	TGTGCCAGCAGCGCGTACAGGGTACCTAGCAATCAGCCCCAGCATTTT
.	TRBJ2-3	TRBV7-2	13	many	CASSSPETDTQYF	TGTGCCAGCAGCAGCCCAGAGACAGATACGCAGTATTTT
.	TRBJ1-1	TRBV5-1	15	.	CASSPAPGSNTEAFF	TGCGCCAGCAGCCCAGCTCCTGGTTCGAACACTGAAGCTTTCTTT
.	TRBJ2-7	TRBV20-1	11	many	CSASNGYEQYF	TGCAGTGCTAGCAATGGGTACGAGCAGTACTTC
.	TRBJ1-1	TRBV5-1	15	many	CASSLEGGRYTEAFF	TGCGCCAGCAGCTTGGAGGGGGGAAGGTACACTGAAGCTTTCTTT
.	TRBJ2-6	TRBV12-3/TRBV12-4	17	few	CASSRGAHLSGANVLTF	TGTGCCAGCAGTCGGGGGGCGCACCTCTCTGGGGCCAACGTCCTGACTTTC
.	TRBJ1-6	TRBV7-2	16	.	CASSLPGRGINSPLHF	TGTGCCAGCAGCTTACCGGGGCGGGGAATTAATTCACCCCTCCACTTT
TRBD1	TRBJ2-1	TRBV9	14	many	CASTPQGAYNEQFF	TGTGCCAGCACCCCACAGGGGGCCTACAATGAGCAGTTCTTC
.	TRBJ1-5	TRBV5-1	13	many	CASSKQGSQPQHF	TGCGCCAGCAGCAAACAGGGTTCTCAGCCCCAGCATTTT
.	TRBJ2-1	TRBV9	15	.	CASSVGSDSYNEQFF	TGTGCCAGCAGCGTAGGGTCCGATTCCTACAATGAGCAGTTCTTC
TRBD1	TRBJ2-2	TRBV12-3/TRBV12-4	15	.	CASSFRQGVTGELFF	TGTGCCAGCAGTTTCCGACAGGGCGTCACCGGGGAGCTGTTTTTT
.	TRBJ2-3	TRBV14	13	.	CASSQENFRAQYF	TGTGCCAGCAGCCAAGAGAACTTCAGGGCGCAGTATTTT
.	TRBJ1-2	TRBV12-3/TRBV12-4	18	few	CASRSRRRGLTSNYGYTF	TGTGCCAGCAGGTCTCGGCGCAGGGGATTGACTTCTAACTATGGCTACACCTTC
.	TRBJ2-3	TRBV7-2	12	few	CASSPYVDTQYF	TGTGCCAGCAGCCCTTACGTGGATACGCAGTATTTT
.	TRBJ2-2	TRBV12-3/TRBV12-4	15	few	CASSLETPNTGELFF	TGTGCCAGCAGTTTAGAGACTCCAAACACCGGGGAGCTGTTTTTT
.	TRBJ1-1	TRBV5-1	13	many	CASSLGENTEAFF	TGCGCCAGCAGCTTGGGAGAGAACACTGAAGCTTTCTTT